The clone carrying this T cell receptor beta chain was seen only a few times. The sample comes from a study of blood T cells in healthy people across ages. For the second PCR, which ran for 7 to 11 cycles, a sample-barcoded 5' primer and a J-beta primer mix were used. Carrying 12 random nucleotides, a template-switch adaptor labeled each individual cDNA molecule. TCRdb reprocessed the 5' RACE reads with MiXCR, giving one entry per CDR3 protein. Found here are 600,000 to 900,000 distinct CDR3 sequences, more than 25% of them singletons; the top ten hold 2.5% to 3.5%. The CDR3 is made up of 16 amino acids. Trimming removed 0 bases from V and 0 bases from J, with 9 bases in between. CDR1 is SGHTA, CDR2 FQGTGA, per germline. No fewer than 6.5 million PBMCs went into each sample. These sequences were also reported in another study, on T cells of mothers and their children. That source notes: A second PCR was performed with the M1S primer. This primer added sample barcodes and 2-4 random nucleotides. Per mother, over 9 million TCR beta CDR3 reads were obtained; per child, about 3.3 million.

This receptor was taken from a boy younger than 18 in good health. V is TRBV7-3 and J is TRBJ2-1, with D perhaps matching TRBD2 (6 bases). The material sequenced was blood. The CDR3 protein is CASSLTGGDSYNEQFF. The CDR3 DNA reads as TGTGCCAGCAGCTTAACGGGCGGGGACTCCTACAATGAGCAGTTCTTC.